These T cell receptor beta chains were read from a single sample in a study of shared clonotypes between healthy human individuals. The protocol was immunoSEQ multiplex PCR, while the TCRdb copy is restricted to in-frame clones and leaves out a portion. The top ten hold roughly 0.13% of the sample, which has some 2,000,000 clones, roughly 95% seen once. Sequencing used naive CD4+ T cells sorted from blood. These receptors were obtained from a man in his late teens or twenties in good health. Each CDR3 is given with its conserved first and last residue. The D gene is left open where the match is weak. Clone sizes are given selectively: once, few, many, or a class where the clone is expanded.

len: 12; v_gene: TRBV19; d_gene: -; j_gene: TRBJ1-2; abundance: -; CDR3aa: CASSQINYGYTF; CDR3nt: TGTGCCAGTAGTCAAATTAACTATGGCTACACCTTC
len: 14; v_gene: TRBV5-4; d_gene: -; j_gene: TRBJ1-5; abundance: -; CDR3aa: CASSTQGSNQPQHF; CDR3nt: TGTGCCAGCAGCACACAGGGCTCCAATCAGCCCCAGCATTTT
len: 14; v_gene: TRBV9; d_gene: -; j_gene: TRBJ1-3; abundance: -; CDR3aa: CASSDGFSGNTIYF; CDR3nt: TGTGCCAGCAGCGACGGATTCTCTGGAAACACCATATATTTT
len: 16; v_gene: TRBV6-6; d_gene: -; j_gene: TRBJ2-2; abundance: -; CDR3aa: CASTSTGGTYTGELFF; CDR3nt: TGTGCCAGCACCTCGACTGGGGGGACGTACACCGGGGAGCTGTTTTTT
len: 17; v_gene: TRBV4-1; d_gene: -; j_gene: TRBJ1-4; abundance: -; CDR3aa: CASSQAVRTRGNEKLFF; CDR3nt: TGCGCCAGCAGCCAAGCGGTCCGGACCCGGGGGAATGAAAAACTGTTTTTT
len: 14; v_gene: TRBV10-3; d_gene: TRBD1; j_gene: TRBJ2-7; abundance: once; CDR3aa: CAISPGQGHYEQYF; CDR3nt: TGTGCCATCAGCCCGGGACAGGGGCATTACGAGCAGTACTTC
len: 14; v_gene: TRBV9; d_gene: -; j_gene: TRBJ1-6; abundance: -; CDR3aa: CASSVSRQNSPLHF; CDR3nt: TGTGCCAGCAGCGTATCCCGGCAGAATTCACCCCTCCACTTT
len: 11; v_gene: TRBV30; d_gene: -; j_gene: TRBJ2-7; abundance: -; CDR3aa: CAWSVAVEQYF; CDR3nt: TGTGCCTGGAGTGTGGCCGTCGAGCAGTACTTC
len: 15; v_gene: TRBV2; d_gene: TRBD1; j_gene: TRBJ2-4; abundance: -; CDR3aa: CASQGDTAAGNIQYF; CDR3nt: TGTGCCTCCCAGGGGGACACGGCAGCCGGGAACATTCAGTACTTC
len: 15; v_gene: TRBV5-6; d_gene: TRBD1; j_gene: TRBJ1-2; abundance: -; CDR3aa: CASSLDRVSSYGYTF; CDR3nt: TGTGCCAGCAGCCTAGACAGGGTTTCCAGCTATGGCTACACCTTC
len: 13; v_gene: TRBV30; d_gene: TRBD2; j_gene: TRBJ2-1; abundance: -; CDR3aa: CAWRSSGEGRQFF; CDR3nt: TGTGCCTGGAGGTCTAGCGGGGAAGGGCGGCAGTTCTTC
len: 15; v_gene: TRBV4-3; d_gene: TRBD2; j_gene: TRBJ2-3; abundance: once; CDR3aa: CASSPTSGYTDTQYF; CDR3nt: TGCGCCAGCAGCCCGACTAGCGGGTACACAGATACGCAGTATTTT
len: 12; v_gene: TRBV6-1; d_gene: -; j_gene: TRBJ1-5; abundance: -; CDR3aa: CASTVGTQPQHF; CDR3nt: TGTGCCAGCACGGTGGGAACTCAGCCCCAGCATTTT